One and the same sample provided the 30 T cell receptor beta chains below, sequenced in a study of beta chain features in type 1 diabetes. Expressed TCRB transcripts were sequenced after all isolated RNA was converted to cDNA. Profiled with immunoSEQ multiplex PCR; TCRdb holds only in-frame clones, not every one. The profile shows just under 150,000 clones, less than 11% of them singletons. The sequenced material came from naive CD4+ T cells from blood. The receptors stem from a man in his late teens or twenties in good health.

This chain joins TRBV28 and TRBJ2-2; TRBD1 matches 7 bases. Germline assignment: CDR1 MDHEN and CDR2 SYDVKM. CDR3 length equals 14 residues. V shed 5 bases and J 6 bases; nucleotides not matched to a gene: 6. The CDR3 protein is CASSLGQSAGELFF. DNA for the CDR3: TGTGCCAGCAGTCTGGGACAGTCGGCCGGGGAGCTGTTTTTT.

The table lists this clone with a few counts. This rearrangement joins TRBV11-2 to TRBJ2-5; weak D call: TRBD2 (6 bases). V gave up 4 bases and J gave up 4 bases, with 13 bases separating them. Looked up from germline, CDR1 is SGHAT and CDR2 is FQNNGV. The CDR3 loop spans 14 amino acids. CDR3 loop: CASSYPDGRETQYF. The CDR3 bases are TGTGCCAGCAGCTACCCGGACGGGAGAGAGACCCAGTACTTC.

The chain carries TRBV30 and TRBJ2-5; perhaps TRBD1 as D (5 bases). CDR3 length: 13 residues. The V gene's germline CDR1 is GTSNPN and CDR2 SVGIG (reference sequence). The V gene lost 0 bases and the J gene lost 5 bases, with 10 bases spanning the gap. In DNA form, the CDR3 reads TGTGCCTGGAGTGTAGGTGGGGCCGAGACCCAGTACTTC. It is translated as CAWSVGGAETQYF.

This clone was found a few times. This chain joins TRBV7-2 and TRBJ1-2; D call uncertain. With 11 bases removed from V and 6 bases from J, the gap between germline ends came to 10 bases. The CDR3 contains 10 residues. From germline, CDR1 is SGHTA and CDR2 FQGNSA. The CDR3 region has the DNA TGTGCCGAGGTATCGGATGGCTACACCTTC. It is translated as CAEVSDGYTF.

This clone occurred a few times. The chain couples TRBV10-3 to TRBJ2-3; TRBD2 agrees at 7 bases. Per germline, CDR1 ENHRY and CDR2 SYGVKD. The CDR3 has 18 residues. V lost 4 bases and J lost 0; bases outside the gene matches: 13. The CDR3 coding sequence is TGTGCCATCAGTGGGCTCCGGGACTACCTAACCAGCACAGATACGCAGTATTTT. Its translation: CAISGLRDYLTSTDTQYF.

This clone showed up just a few times. The J gene is TRBJ1-2, the V gene TRBV5-8; the match to TRBD1 covers 8 bases. V lost 2 bases, J lost 3 bases, and 6 bases stayed unmatched. The CDR3 is 15 residues long. In germline, CDR1 is SGHTS, CDR2 YDEGEE. DNA for the CDR3: TGTGCCAGCAGCTTTTTTCAGGGGGCTCACTATGGCTACACCTTC. Translation gives CASSFFQGAHYGYTF.

This clone was detected only a few times. The sample contains more than one DNA sequence encoding this CDR3. J is TRBJ2-7 and V is TRBV5-1, with 8 bases lining up with TRBD1. V gave up 0 bases and J gave up 5 bases; unmatched junction bases: 4. Per the germline V gene, CDR1 is SGHRS and CDR2 is YFSETQ. This CDR3 has 14 residues. The CDR3 sequence is CASSLGGQVNEQYF. CDR3 coding DNA: TGCGCCAGCAGCTTGGGGGGACAGGTCAACGAGCAGTACTTC. The full variable domain, in which reference TRBV5-1 and TRBJ2-7 provide the parts outside the CDR3, is KAGVTQTPRYLIKTRGQQVTLSCSPISGHRSVSWYQQTPGQGLQFLFEYFSETQRNKGNFPGRFSGRQFSNSRSEMNVSTLELGDSALYLCASSLGGQVNEQYFGPGTRLTVT.

This clone was counted between two and nine times. The chain recombines TRBV2 with TRBJ2-7; 7 nucleotides agree with TRBD2. V gave up 5 bases and J gave up 2 bases; unmatched junction bases: 3. This CDR3 contains 13 residues. In germline, CDR1 is SNHLY, CDR2 FYNNEI. CDR3 protein: CASSRDYTYEQYF. In nucleotides, the CDR3 is TGTGCCAGCAGTCGGGACTATACCTACGAGCAGTACTTC. Full variable domain (remainder filled in from reference TRBV2 and TRBJ2-7): EPEVTQTPSHQVTQMGQEVILRCVPISNHLYFYWYRQILGQKVEFLVSFYNNEISEKSEIFDDQFSVERPDGSNFTLKIRSTKLEDSAMYFCASSRDYTYEQYFGPGTRLTVT.

The sample holds a few counts of this clone. The V call is TRBV5-1, the J call TRBJ1-2; 9 bases map to TRBD1. CDR3 length equals 15 residues. The germline V gene has CDR1 SGHRS and CDR2 YFSETQ. The J segment lost 4 bases and the V segment lost 5 bases, leaving 9 bases of the junction unmatched. CDR3 DNA: TGCGCCAGCAGATTGACCCTGACAGGGGGCTATGGCTACACCTTC. Residues: CASRLTLTGGYGYTF. The variable domain in full, completed from reference TRBV5-1 and TRBJ1-2, reads KAGVTQTPRYLIKTRGQQVTLSCSPISGHRSVSWYQQTPGQGLQFLFEYFSETQRNKGNFPGRFSGRQFSNSRSEMNVSTLELGDSALYLCASRLTLTGGYGYTFGSGTRLTVV.

V is TRBV6-5 and J is TRBJ1-4; 11 bases line up with TRBD1. Germline V gives CDR1 MNHEY, CDR2 SVGAGI. V was clipped by 2 bases and J by 8 bases; unmatched bases: 7. The length of the CDR3 is 16 residues. The CDR3 region is CASSYNRDRGREKLFF. In DNA form, the CDR3 reads TGTGCCAGCAGTTACAACCGGGACAGGGGGAGAGAAAAACTGTTTTTT.

V is TRBV5-4 and J is TRBJ2-5; 8 bases are shared with TRBD1. Unmatched junction bases numbered 14, after V lost 4 bases and J lost 3 bases. This CDR3 comprises 17 residues. In germline, CDR1 is SGHNT, CDR2 YYREEE (reference sequence). In nucleotides, the CDR3 is TGTGCCAGCAGCCAAGACGGGCAGGGGGCGATCGAAGAGACCCAGTACTTC. Its protein product is CASSQDGQGAIEETQYF.

The chain is built from TRBV5-8 and TRBJ1-5; TRBD1 matches 10 bases. V gave up 4 bases and J gave up 7 bases; unmatched junction bases: 5. The germline gives CDR1 SGHTS, CDR2 YDEGEE. CDR3 length equals 14 residues. The CDR3 spells CASSGGQGGQPQHF. Written as DNA, the CDR3 is TGTGCCAGCAGCGGAGGACAGGGGGGGCAGCCCCAGCATTTT.

The V call is TRBV7-9, the J call TRBJ2-7, with TRBD2 identical over 9 bases. The CDR3 is 14 residues long. CDR1 SEHNR and CDR2 FQNEAQ come from the germline V gene (reference sequence). V dropped 5 bases and J dropped 6; count of bases not matched to a gene: 8. CDR3 loop: CASSLSGTSIEQYF. The CDR3 DNA follows: TGTGCCAGCAGCCTATCCGGGACTAGCATCGAGCAGTACTTC.

The chain recombines TRBV11-2 with TRBJ1-4; possibly TRBD1 for D (5 bases). The V end was cut by 4 bases, the J end by 11 bases, with 11 bases between. CDR1 is SGHAT and CDR2 is FQNNGV in the germline V gene. The CDR3 has 12 residues. The CDR3 is CASSSRGGKLFF. DNA of the CDR3: TGTGCCAGCAGCTCTCGGGGGGGGAAACTGTTTTTT.

V and J are TRBV4-3 and TRBJ1-6; D possibly corresponds to TRBD1 (6 bases). Germline V gene data show CDR1 as LGHNA and CDR2 as YSLEER. Trimming took off 0 bases at V and 7 bases at J, with 16 bases between the two ends. CDR3 size: 17 residues. In DNA, the CDR3 is TGCGCCAGCAGCCAAGAAACGGACAGCCTGGGGAATTCACCCCTCCACTTT. It encodes CASSQETDSLGNSPLHF.

The V call is TRBV20-1, the J call TRBJ2-5, with a tentative D call TRBD1 (6 bases). Trimming stripped 3 bases from V and 9 bases from J, with 8 bases between. This CDR3 has 10 amino acids. In germline, CDR1 is DFQATT, CDR2 SNEGSKA (reference sequence). As DNA, the CDR3 is TGCAGTGCTAGGAAGGGGGCCCAGTACTTC. Encoded protein: CSARKGAQYF.

The chain links TRBV27 to TRBJ2-1; TRBD1 agrees at 7 bases. The trim removed 3 bases at V and 8 bases at J, leaving 1 base unmatched. The CDR3 extends over 12 amino acids. CDR1 and CDR2 from the germline V gene are MNHEY and SMNVEV (reference sequence). CDR3 sequence (DNA): TGTGCCAGCAGTTTCAGGGGGTATGAGCAGTTCTTC. Its protein product is CASSFRGYEQFF.

This clone was recorded only once. The rearrangement links TRBV29-1 to TRBJ1-2; D is unclear. The germline V and J ends were trimmed by 6 bases and 4 bases, with 9 bases remaining between them. The CDR3 covers 11 residues. Germline lookup yields CDR1 SQVTM and CDR2 ANQGSEA. The CDR3 loop reads CSVGESYGYTF. CDR3 coding DNA: TGCAGCGTCGGGGAGTCCTATGGCTACACCTTC.

In its sample, this clone was seen a few times. The rearrangement links TRBV5-4 to TRBJ2-2; 9 bases fit TRBD1. The CDR3 covers 16 residues. CDR1 is SGHNT and CDR2 is YYREEE in the germline V gene (reference sequence). V lost 4 bases, J lost 5 bases, and 9 bases stayed unmatched. The DNA of the CDR3 is TGTGCCAGCAGCCCAGGGACAGGGAAGATTACCGGGGAGCTGTTTTTT. It is translated as CASSPGTGKITGELFF.

In its sample, this clone was seen a few times. V is TRBV7-9 and J is TRBJ1-6; 12 bases fit TRBD1. CDR3 size: 14 residues. The V gene end was trimmed by 4 bases and the J gene end by 9 bases; junction bases not matched to a gene: 1. The germline V gene has CDR1 SEHNR and CDR2 FQNEAQ (reference sequence). The CDR3 protein is CASSSGQGASPLHF. The CDR3 region has the DNA TGTGCCAGCAGCTCGGGACAGGGGGCTTCACCCCTCCACTTT.

This clone was observed many times. The chain is built from TRBV7-9 and TRBJ2-3; D ambiguous. The V end was cut by 3 bases, the J end by 6 bases, with 4 bases between. This CDR3 region has 11 residues. Germline V gives CDR1 SEHNR, CDR2 FQNEAQ (reference sequence). The CDR3 sequence is CASSFADTQYF. CDR3 bases: TGTGCCAGCAGCTTCGCGGATACGCAGTATTTT.

The rearrangement uses TRBV6-5 and TRBJ2-5; 7 bases fit TRBD1. The V gene's germline CDR1 is MNHEY and CDR2 SVGAGI. The CDR3 is made up of 15 amino acids. Unmatched junction bases numbered 7, after V lost 0 bases and J lost 6 bases. DNA for the CDR3: TGTGCCAGCAGTTACTCGCGACAGGGTATTCAGACCCAGTACTTC. It yields the protein CASSYSRQGIQTQYF.

The chain recombines TRBV5-4 with TRBJ2-5, with 8 bases that match TRBD2. In germline, CDR1 is SGHNT, CDR2 YYREEE (reference sequence). V was clipped by 4 bases and J by 5 bases; unmatched bases: 7. There are 14 residues in the CDR3. In DNA form, the CDR3 reads TGTGCCAGCAGCATCGCGGGGGGAGGGGAGACCCAGTACTTC. Protein: CASSIAGGGETQYF.

This clone occurred a few times. The chain carries TRBV4-3 and TRBJ1-2, with D possibly TRBD1 on 6 matching bases. The germline V and J ends were trimmed by 1 base and 7 bases, with 19 bases remaining between them. Germline CDR1 and CDR2: LGHNA and YSLEER. CDR3 size: 16 residues. The CDR3, as DNA: TGCGCCAGCAGCCAAGCTGGACAGACCCCATATAGTGGCTACACCTTC. Translated, it gives CASSQAGQTPYSGYTF.

This rearrangement joins TRBV7-2 to TRBJ2-5, with D maybe TRBD2 (6 bases). The end of the DNA aligns better with TRBJ2-7, so the J call may be wrong. Germline V gene data show CDR1 as SGHTA and CDR2 as FQGNSA. The CDR3 has 14 residues. Written as DNA, the CDR3 is TGTGCCAGCAGCTTAGCCGCCGGGGGTTACGAGCAGTACTTC. Protein: CASSLAAGGYEQYF.

A single count supports this clone. The J gene is TRBJ1-5, the V gene TRBV9; 8 nucleotides agree with TRBD1. CDR1 is SGDLS, CDR2 YYNGEE, per germline. CDR3 length: 19 residues. The V and J ends lost 0 bases and 5 bases, in that order; junction bases with no gene match: 16. This CDR3 is CASSVERGGQGACYQPQHF. The CDR3 DNA follows: TGTGCCAGCAGCGTAGAAAGAGGTGGGCAGGGGGCTTGTTATCAGCCCCAGCATTTT.

This clone was seen more than once but under ten times. The chain links TRBV6-5 to TRBJ2-7, with D perhaps TRBD1 (6 bases). Germline CDR1 and CDR2: MNHEY and SVGAGI. This CDR3 region has 13 residues. V lost 6 bases to trimming and J lost 1 base, with 10 bases between them. The DNA of the CDR3 is TGTGCCAGCAGGGCCACAGGGTCCTACGAGCAGTACTTC. This encodes CASRATGSYEQYF.

For this clone: The junction departs from the called germline gene at one end, perhaps through a read error. The chain is built from TRBV4-2 and TRBJ2-1, with 11 bases aligning to TRBD2. The germline V gene encodes CDR1 LGHNA and CDR2 YNFKEQ. This CDR3 has 16 residues. This CDR3 reads CASSQESSGGYSEQFF. CDR3 in DNA: TGTGCCAGCAGCCAAGAGTCTAGCGGGGGGTACAGTGAGCAGTTCTTC.

This clone was counted between two and nine times. V is TRBV30 and J is TRBJ1-5, with D maybe TRBD1 (6 bases). Germline V gene sequence: CDR1 GTSNPN, CDR2 SVGIG (reference sequence). The length of the CDR3 is 14 residues. The V gene lost 5 bases and the J gene lost 1 base, with 12 bases spanning the gap. As DNA, the CDR3 is TGTGCCTGGGGGGAGACAGGCAGCAATCAGCCCCAGCATTTT. Its translation is CAWGETGSNQPQHF.

This clone came up a few times. CDR3 sequence: CASSILSGQGIPPLHF. Here the CDR3 DNA reads TGTGCCAGTAGTATACTATCTGGACAGGGAATTCCACCCCTCCACTTT. V and J are TRBV19 and TRBJ1-6; 8 bases match TRBD1. The length of the CDR3 is 16 residues. V was pared by 2 bases and J by 11 bases, with 11 bases of the junction left unmatched. Per the germline V gene, CDR1 is LNHDA and CDR2 is SQIVND (reference sequence).